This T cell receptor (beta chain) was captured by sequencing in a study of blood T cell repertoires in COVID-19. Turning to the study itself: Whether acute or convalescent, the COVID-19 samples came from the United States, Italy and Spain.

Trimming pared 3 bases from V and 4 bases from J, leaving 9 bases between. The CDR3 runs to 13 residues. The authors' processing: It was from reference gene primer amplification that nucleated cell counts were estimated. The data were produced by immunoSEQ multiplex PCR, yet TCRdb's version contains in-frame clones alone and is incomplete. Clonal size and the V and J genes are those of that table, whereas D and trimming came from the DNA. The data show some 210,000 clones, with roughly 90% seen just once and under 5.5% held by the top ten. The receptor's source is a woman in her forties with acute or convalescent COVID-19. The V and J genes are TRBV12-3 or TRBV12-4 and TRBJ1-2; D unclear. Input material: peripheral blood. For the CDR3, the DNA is TGTGCCAGCAGTTTGGGCAGAAGCTATGGCTACACCTTC. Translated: CASSLGRSYGYTF.